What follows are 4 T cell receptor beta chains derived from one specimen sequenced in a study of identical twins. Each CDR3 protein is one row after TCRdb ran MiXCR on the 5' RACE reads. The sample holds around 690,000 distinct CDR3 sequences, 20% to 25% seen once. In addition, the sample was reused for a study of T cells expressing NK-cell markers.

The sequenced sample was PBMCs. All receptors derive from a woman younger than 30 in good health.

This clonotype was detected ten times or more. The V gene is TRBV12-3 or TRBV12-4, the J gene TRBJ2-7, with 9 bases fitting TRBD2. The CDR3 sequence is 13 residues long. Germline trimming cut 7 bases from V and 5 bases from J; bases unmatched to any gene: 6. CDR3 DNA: TGTGCCAGCAAACTAGCGGGTCTTGACGAGCAGTACTTC. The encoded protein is CASKLAGLDEQYF.

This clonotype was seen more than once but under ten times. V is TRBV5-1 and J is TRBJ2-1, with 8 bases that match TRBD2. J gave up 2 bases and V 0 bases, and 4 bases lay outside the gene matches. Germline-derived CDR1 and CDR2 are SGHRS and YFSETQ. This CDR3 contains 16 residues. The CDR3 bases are TGCGCCAGCAGCTTGGCCGGGAGGGCTACCTACAATGAGCAGTTCTTC. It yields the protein CASSLAGRATYNEQFF.

The CDR3 bases are TGTGCCAGCAGCCCTAATCAGGGGGGCAGGAACACCATATATTTT. Translated: CASSPNQGGRNTIYF. The chain couples TRBV7-9 to TRBJ1-3; 7 bases align to TRBD1. The trim removed 5 bases at V and 7 bases at J, leaving 11 bases unmatched. The length of the CDR3 is 15 residues. Germline V CDR1 and CDR2: SEHNR, FQNEAQ (reference sequence). Filled out from reference TRBV7-9 and TRBJ1-3, the complete variable domain reads DTGVSQNPRHKITKRGQNVTFRCDPISEHNRLYWYRQTLGQGPEFLTYFQNEAQLEKSRLLSDRFSAERPKGSFSTLEIQRTEQGDSAMYLCASSPNQGGRNTIYFGEGSWLTVV.

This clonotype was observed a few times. In DNA form, the CDR3 reads TGTGCCAGCGGCCTCCCCAGGGGCCTCGAGCAGTACTTC. This translates into CASGLPRGLEQYF. The V call is TRBV7-2, the J call TRBJ2-7; tentatively, D is TRBD1 (6 bases). The germline V gene has CDR1 SGHTA and CDR2 FQGNSA. The V gene lost 8 bases and the J gene lost 6 bases, with 17 bases spanning the gap. This CDR3 comprises 13 residues.